This T cell receptor (beta chain) was identified during a study of Tregs in tolerant kidney transplant recipients. CDR1 and CDR2 from the germline V gene are SNHLY and FYNNEI. This CDR3 is built from 14 residues. Trimming cost V 5 bases and J 4 bases, with 12 bases left between them. Produced via immunoSEQ multiplex PCR; TCRdb's table is partial and in-frame only. Altogether tens of thousands of clones are present, roughly 90% being singletons, with the ten largest covering about 0.34%. Study-wide results and caveats: This study did not directly address biological reproducibility.

Thawed PBMCs were FACS-sorted into unstimulated CD4+CD25+CD127- regulatory T cells, CD4+CD25- non-regulatory cells, CD4 and CD8 cells. In regard to this clone: Its antigen is not identified.

The sequence was collected from a human donor who received a combined kidney and bone marrow transplant. This material consisted of Tregs from blood, taken before the transplant. The chain couples TRBV2 to TRBJ1-5, with D tentatively TRBD1 (5 bases). CDR3 nucleotide sequence: TGTGCCAGCAGTTCGGTGGCAGGGAATCAGCCCCAGCATTTT. Its translation: CASSSVAGNQPQHF.